These 23 T cell receptor beta chains were all obtained from the same sample, sequenced in a study of OX40 agonist ivuxolimab in advanced cancers. Library generation was performed with the immunoSEQ multiplex PCR assay. This immuneACCESS table, as held by TCRdb, lists in-frame sequences with V and J called but not all clones. Of the missing ones, under half trace to an unresolved V gene in checked studies; the others have no known cause. This sample has fewer than 60,000 clones in its table, and 70% to 80% of those were observed once. Roughly 3.9% of the sample is in the top ten clones. Sample: CD4+ or CD8+ T cells sorted from blood, taken in a trial of the OX40 agonist ivuxolimab. Receptor source: an adult with an advanced solid tumor such as melanoma, head and neck, liver or kidney cancer.

This clone was detected only a few times. This rearrangement joins TRBV25-1 to TRBJ1-1; D gene ambiguous. Germline-derived CDR1 and CDR2 are MGHDK and SYGVNS. Trimming took 0 bases from V and 0 from J, leaving 14 bases between them. The CDR3 contains 17 residues. CDR3 sequence reads: CASSEYSLGGLNTEAFF. In DNA form, the CDR3 reads TGTGCCAGCAGTGAATATTCCCTCGGAGGTTTGAACACTGAAGCTTTCTTT.

The J gene is TRBJ1-5, the V gene TRBV19; TRBD1 aligns across 7 bases. Germline V lookup: CDR1 LNHDA, CDR2 SQIVND (reference sequence). J lost 0 bases, V lost 8 bases, and 4 bases had no gene match. The CDR3 loop spans 14 amino acids. The CDR3, as DNA: TGTGCCAGTTCAGGGGGGAATAGCAATCAGCCCCAGCATTTT. Encoded protein: CASSGGNSNQPQHF.

This chain joins TRBV27 and TRBJ2-5; D possibly corresponds to TRBD1 (7 bases). Trimming stripped 4 bases from V and 6 bases from J, with 24 bases between. CDR1 is MNHEY, CDR2 SMNVEV, per germline (reference sequence). The CDR3 totals 17 residues. Here the CDR3 DNA reads TGTGCCAGCAGTTCCGTTTCAGGGGGGCTCAAGCGGCAGACCCAGTACTTC. This translates into CASSSVSGGLKRQTQYF.

CDR3 loop: CASSQGWQGSGYGYTF. DNA for the CDR3: TGTGCCAGCAGCCAAGGATGGCAGGGAAGTGGATATGGCTACACCTTC. The chain combines TRBV14 with TRBJ1-2, with D perhaps TRBD1 (5 bases). In germline, CDR1 is SGHDN, CDR2 FVKESK. The CDR3 runs 16 residues. V shed 1 base and J shed 5 bases, with 17 bases lying between them.

The chain combines TRBV27 with TRBJ2-7; tentative D call: TRBD1 (6 bases). V dropped 3 bases and J dropped 1 base, with 10 bases sitting between them. Germline values: CDR1 MNHEY, CDR2 SMNVEV (reference sequence). The length of the CDR3 is 14 residues. CDR3 coding DNA: TGTGCCAGCAGTTTCCGGGACAAGTCCTACGAGCAGTACTTC. This codes for CASSFRDKSYEQYF.

This chain connects TRBV7-8 to TRBJ2-4; no definite D call. CDR3 size: 16 residues. CDR1 SGHVS and CDR2 FQNEAQ come from the germline V gene. Deletions cut 1 base from V and 0 bases from J, with 10 bases between. The CDR3 DNA is TGTGCCAGCAGCTTAGAGGGCATTTTAGCCAAAAACATTCAGTACTTC. It encodes CASSLEGILAKNIQYF.

The chain couples TRBV11-2 to TRBJ2-5; 7 bases are a match to TRBD1. The CDR3 loop spans 14 amino acids. Germline V lookup: CDR1 SGHAT, CDR2 FQNNGV. Trimming at V came to 6 bases and at J to 4 bases, leaving 8 bases not matched to a gene. CDR3 region: CASSPTQGTETQYF. The CDR3 coding sequence is TGTGCCAGCAGTCCAACACAGGGGACAGAGACCCAGTACTTC.

This clone was detected a few times. V gene TRBV27 combines with J gene TRBJ2-2; D may be TRBD1 (6 bases). The CDR3 loop spans 14 amino acids. In germline, CDR1 is MNHEY, CDR2 SMNVEV (reference sequence). Trimming shortened V by 3 bases and J by 3 bases, and 8 bases separated the two germline ends. The CDR3 sequence is CASSLNRDTGELFF. Written as DNA, the CDR3 is TGTGCCAGCAGTTTGAACAGGGACACCGGGGAGCTGTTTTTT.

The V and J genes are TRBV5-4 and TRBJ2-7; D possibly corresponds to TRBD1 (5 bases). Germline V gives CDR1 SGHNT, CDR2 YYREEE (reference sequence). The CDR3 consists of 19 residues. The ends were cut back, 1 base at V and 3 bases at J, with 26 bases in the middle. The CDR3 sequence is CASSLRTPFVRAEHYEQYF. The CDR3 DNA reads TGTGCCAGCAGCTTGCGGACACCCTTCGTCCGCGCGGAACACTACGAGCAGTACTTC. Full variable domain (rest looked up from reference TRBV5-4 and TRBJ2-7): ETGVTQSPTHLIKTRGQQVTLRCSSQSGHNTVSWYQQALGQGPQFIFQYYREEENGRGNFPPRFSGLQFPNYSSELNVNALELDDSALYLCASSLRTPFVRAEHYEQYFGPGTRLTVT.

The chain is built from TRBV18 and TRBJ2-3; D is possibly TRBD1 or TRBD2 (5 bases each). The V gene's germline CDR1 is KGHSH and CDR2 LQKENI. There are 16 residues in the CDR3. The germline V and J ends were trimmed by 6 bases and 4 bases, with 20 bases remaining between them. CDR3 amino acids: CASSPQAGTFADTQYF. The CDR3 coding sequence is TGTGCCAGCTCCCCCCAGGCAGGGACGTTCGCAGATACGCAGTATTTT.

This clone showed up just once. The CDR3 sequence is CASSPTGLAGGNNEQFF. The CDR3 nucleotides read TGTGCCAGCTCACCGACAGGACTAGCGGGAGGGAATAATGAGCAGTTCTTC. This chain links TRBV18 with TRBJ2-1; 15 bases fit TRBD2. The V gene end was trimmed by 3 bases and the J gene end by 7 bases; junction bases not matched to a gene: 7. CDR3 length: 17 amino acids. CDR1 is KGHSH and CDR2 is LQKENI in the germline V gene.

J is TRBJ2-7 and V is TRBV7-2; D unclear. The CDR3 totals 12 residues. The V gene lost 5 bases and the J gene lost 2 bases, with 7 bases spanning the gap. The V gene's germline CDR1 is SGHTA and CDR2 FQGNSA. The CDR3 loop reads CASSDPPYEQYF. Written as DNA, the CDR3 is TGTGCCAGCAGCGATCCCCCCTACGAGCAGTACTTC. Full variable domain (remainder filled in from reference TRBV7-2 and TRBJ2-7): GAGVSQSPSNKVTEKGKDVELRCDPISGHTALYWYRQSLGQGLEFLIYFQGNSAPDKSGLPSDRFSAERTGGSVSTLTIQRTQQEDSAVYLCASSDPPYEQYFGPGTRLTVT.

The CDR3 DNA reads as TGTGCCACAGAGGACCTTCCGAACACTGAAGCTTTCTTT. Translating it yields CATEDLPNTEAFF. The chain joins TRBV6-5 to TRBJ1-1; D not resolved. CDR1 and CDR2 (germline): MNHEY, SVGAGI. This CDR3 spans 13 amino acids. V was cut by 10 bases and J by 1 base, with 13 bases left in between.

V gene TRBV29-1 combines with J gene TRBJ2-7; no clear D. Germline lookup yields CDR1 SQVTM and CDR2 ANQGSEA. CDR3 length equals 13 residues. Trimming cost V 0 bases and J 0 bases, with 6 bases left between them. DNA for the CDR3: TGCAGCGTTGAAGATCTGGGCTCCTACGAGCAGTACTTC. The encoded protein is CSVEDLGSYEQYF.

The V call is TRBV2, the J call TRBJ2-2, with D possibly matching TRBD1 (6 bases). Germline V gene data show CDR1 as SNHLY and CDR2 as FYNNEI. The CDR3 covers 14 residues. Trimming pared 7 bases from V and 6 bases from J, leaving 15 bases between. CDR3 sequence reads: CASTLIQGPGELFF. The CDR3, as DNA: TGTGCCAGCACCTTAATACAGGGTCCCGGGGAGCTGTTTTTT.

This clone occurred once. The chain is built from TRBV7-7 and TRBJ2-5, with D possibly being TRBD1 or TRBD2 (5 bases each). The ends were cut back, 5 bases at V and 2 bases at J, with 15 bases in the middle. The CDR3 sequence is 15 residues long. Germline V gene lookup returns CDR1 SSHAT and CDR2 FNYEAQ (reference sequence). CDR3 in DNA: TGTGCCAGCAGCACCAGGGAGACAGCACAAGAGACCCAGTACTTC. It is translated as CASSTRETAQETQYF.

The J gene is TRBJ2-7, the V gene TRBV6-5; 7 positions match TRBD2. The germline V gene encodes CDR1 MNHEY and CDR2 SVGAGI. After removal of 5 bases from V and 4 bases from J, the junction contained 8 bases not matched to a gene. The CDR3 runs 14 residues. CDR3 nucleotides: TGTGCCAGCAGTAGGGCGGCGGGAGTATACGAGCAGTACTTC. Its translation: CASSRAAGVYEQYF.

CDR3 sequence reads: CASSKGTGLATNEKLFF. CDR3 in DNA: TGTGCCAGCAGCAAGGGGACAGGGCTTGCAACTAATGAAAAACTGTTTTTT. The J gene is TRBJ1-4, the V gene TRBV9; 9 bases fit TRBD1. V shed 4 bases and J 0 bases; nucleotides not matched to a gene: 7. CDR3 length: 17 residues. Germline V CDR1 and CDR2: SGDLS, YYNGEE.

The chain is built from TRBV6-6 and TRBJ2-1, with 11 bases fitting TRBD2. The CDR3 is 15 residues long. With 2 bases clipped from V and 10 bases from J, the junction kept 7 bases outside the gene matches. CDR1 is MNHNY and CDR2 is SVGAGI in the germline V gene (reference sequence). CDR3 amino acids: CASSYEVAGGKEQFF. The CDR3 bases are TGTGCCAGCAGTTACGAGGTAGCGGGAGGGAAAGAGCAGTTCTTC.

J is TRBJ2-5 and V is TRBV29-1; D may be TRBD1 (6 bases). The CDR3 consists of 13 residues. The germline V gene has CDR1 SQVTM and CDR2 ANQGSEA. The V gene lost 4 bases and the J gene lost 3 bases, with 12 bases spanning the gap. The CDR3 reads CSVGGPLEETQYF. The CDR3 DNA sequence: TGCAGCGTTGGGGGGCCCCTCGAAGAGACCCAGTACTTC.

The J gene is TRBJ2-3, the V gene TRBV6-5, with D unclear. The CDR3 is 15 residues long. Germline CDR1 MNHEY, CDR2 SVGAGI. Trimming shortened V by 0 bases and J by 3 bases, and 10 bases separated the two germline ends. The CDR3 nucleotides are TGTGCCAGCAGTTACTCAGGGTCTCGGACAGATACGCAGTATTTT. Protein sequence: CASSYSGSRTDTQYF.

The chain couples TRBV10-2 to TRBJ1-2; D is uncertain. From germline, CDR1 is WSHSY and CDR2 SAAADI. This CDR3 is 14 amino acids long. Trimming removed 0 bases at V and 8 bases at J, with 13 bases between. Here the CDR3 DNA reads TGCGCCAGCAGTGAGTCACGAACAGACGGCGGCTACACCTTC. Translation gives CASSESRTDGGYTF.

The rearrangement joins TRBV5-1 to TRBJ1-4; D is undetermined. This CDR3 has 16 residues. Germline CDR1 SGHRS, CDR2 YFSETQ. V gave up 0 bases and J gave up 5 bases, with 14 bases separating them. This chain's CDR3 is CASSLGAVGGNEKLFF. The CDR3 DNA is TGCGCCAGCAGCTTGGGGGCTGTAGGCGGGAATGAAAAACTGTTTTTT.